The T cell receptor beta chain under discussion was sequenced for a study of T cell responses to AZD1222 COVID-19 vaccine. Overall study findings and caveats: A mostly white British donor set with more females was recruited, and clonal diversity was possibly underestimated. Nearly half of spike-specific TCRs reportedly go after variant regions that carry no mutations.

Germline-derived CDR1 and CDR2 are LGHDT and YNNKEL (reference sequence). The CDR3 loop spans 15 amino acids. J was trimmed by 5 bases and V by 2 bases; bases with no gene match: 4. The assay was immunoSEQ multiplex PCR, and TCRdb's table has in-frame clones only and misses some. This table holds more than 150,000 clones, 92% found once. Comment on this clone: Its antigen is as yet unknown.

The receptor was derived from an adult who received the AZD1222 COVID-19 vaccine. The specimen was peripheral blood, collected 28 days after the second AZD1222 dose. The J gene is TRBJ2-1, the V gene TRBV3-1 (or the pseudogene TRBV3-2); 9 nucleotides agree with TRBD2. The CDR3 is CASSQLAGPDNEQFF. Written as DNA, the CDR3 is TGTGCCAGCAGCCAACTAGCGGGGCCCGACAATGAGCAGTTCTTC.